A selection of T cell receptor beta chains follows, all from one sample in a study of T cell repertoires in cytomegalovirus infection. Their target antigens are unknown. TCRdb used MiXCR to reprocess the reads, holding one entry per CDR3 protein. This table holds about 150,000 distinct CDR3 sequences, 32% found once. This material consisted of CD8+ T cells from cultured PBMCs, taken from culture after CMV antigen stimulation. The receptor source for this set is a human donor in good health (CMV status not recorded). Some clones in this sample may be carry-over from other donors' samples. Both conserved end residues are part of each CDR3. A D gene is named only where the DNA matches it firmly. The size of a clone is reported for some rows only, either as once, few or many, or as a class for expanded clones.

J: TRBJ1-1
size: many
D: -
V: TRBV25-1
CDR3: CASRLHTEAFF
DNA: TGTGCCAGCAGGCTACACACTGAAGCTTTCTTT

J: TRBJ1-5
size: -
D: -
V: TRBV6-2/TRBV6-3
CDR3: CASSYVVGGGGQPQHF
DNA: TGTGCCAGCAGTTACGTGGTGGGAGGAGGGGGTCAGCCCCAGCATTTT

J: TRBJ2-7
size: few
D: -
V: TRBV7-9
CDR3: CASSLAGQQAKYF
DNA: TGTGCCAGCAGCTTAGCGGGCCAGCAAGCGAAGTACTTC

J: TRBJ1-1
size: -
D: -
V: TRBV11-2
CDR3: CASSLSATGLTEAFF
DNA: TGTGCCAGCAGCTTATCCGCTACAGGTTTGACTGAAGCTTTCTTT

J: TRBJ1-6
size: -
D: -
V: TRBV12-3/TRBV12-4
CDR3: CASSPPGPLHF
DNA: TGTGCCAGCAGTCCCCCGGGACCCCTCCACTTT

J: TRBJ1-1
size: -
D: -
V: TRBV28
CDR3: CASIPPTGRAAFF
DNA: TGTGCCAGCATTCCCCCGACGGGGAGAGCAGCTTTCTTT

J: TRBJ1-2
size: -
D: -
V: TRBV12-3/TRBV12-4
CDR3: CASSFVEGGYGYTF
DNA: TGTGCCAGCAGTTTCGTTGAGGGAGGGTATGGCTACACCTTC

J: TRBJ1-1
size: many
D: -
V: TRBV27
CDR3: CASSLSGVGTEAFF
DNA: TGTGCCAGCAGTTTATCGGGGGTTGGCACTGAAGCTTTCTTT

J: TRBJ2-1
size: -
D: TRBD1
V: TRBV5-4
CDR3: CASSLPTGGNEQFF
DNA: TGTGCCAGCAGCCTACCGACAGGGGGTAATGAGCAGTTCTTC

J: TRBJ2-1
size: few
D: TRBD2
V: TRBV2
CDR3: CASSRSGGQTYNEQFF
DNA: TGTGCCAGCAGCCGCAGCGGGGGGCAAACCTACAATGAGCAGTTCTTC

J: TRBJ2-7
size: few
D: -
V: TRBV24-1
CDR3: CATGAGSSGEQYF
DNA: TGTGCCACCGGGGCAGGGTCCTCCGGCGAGCAGTACTTC

J: TRBJ1-5
size: few
D: TRBD1
V: TRBV11-2
CDR3: CASSLGPGGLQPQHF
DNA: TGTGCCAGCAGCTTAGGTCCAGGGGGACTTCAGCCCCAGCATTTT

J: TRBJ1-5
size: -
D: -
V: TRBV20-1
CDR3: CSARKWTDQPQHF
DNA: TGCAGTGCTAGAAAGTGGACAGATCAGCCCCAGCATTTT

J: TRBJ2-1
size: few
D: -
V: TRBV7-9
CDR3: CASSFLDESQFF
DNA: TGTGCCAGCAGCTTCTTGGATGAATCCCAGTTCTTC

J: TRBJ2-7
size: -
D: -
V: TRBV19
CDR3: CASSSLGFPYEQYF
DNA: TGTGCCAGTAGTAGTTTGGGATTTCCCTACGAGCAGTACTTC

J: TRBJ2-7
size: -
D: -
V: TRBV7-9
CDR3: CASSPPWGSREQYF
DNA: TGTGCCAGCAGCCCCCCCTGGGGGAGCCGCGAGCAGTACTTC

J: TRBJ2-6
size: many
D: -
V: TRBV19
CDR3: CASSIGPVSSGANVLTF
DNA: TGTGCCAGTAGTATTGGGCCAGTAAGTTCTGGGGCCAACGTCCTGACTTTC

J: TRBJ1-5
size: -
D: TRBD1
V: TRBV27
CDR3: CASSFQGVNQPQHF
DNA: TGTGCCAGCAGTTTTCAGGGGGTCAATCAGCCCCAGCATTTT

J: TRBJ2-7
size: few
D: TRBD1
V: TRBV18
CDR3: CASSPPGQGVYEQYF
DNA: TGTGCCAGCTCACCACCGGGACAGGGGGTCTACGAGCAGTACTTC

J: TRBJ2-2
size: -
D: TRBD2
V: TRBV27
CDR3: CASSSLTSGGALRGELFF
DNA: TGTGCCAGCAGTTCACTAACTAGCGGGGGGGCCCTTCGAGGGGAGCTGTTTTTT

J: TRBJ2-7
size: many
D: -
V: TRBV28
CDR3: CASSFLGKYEQYF
DNA: TGTGCCAGCAGTTTTCTAGGGAAATACGAGCAGTACTTC

J: TRBJ1-2
size: -
D: -
V: TRBV27
CDR3: CASGPSEGYTF
DNA: TGTGCCAGCGGCCCTAGTGAGGGCTACACCTTC

J: TRBJ2-7
size: many
D: -
V: TRBV9
CDR3: CASSESGLGDEQYF
DNA: TGTGCCAGCAGCGAGAGTGGTTTAGGGGACGAGCAGTACTTC

J: TRBJ2-7
size: few
D: -
V: TRBV12-3/TRBV12-4
CDR3: CASSLLLGYEQYF
DNA: TGTGCCAGCAGCCTCCTACTGGGTTACGAGCAGTACTTC

J: TRBJ2-7
size: medium-sized
D: -
V: TRBV7-2
CDR3: CASSLDRVGEQYF
DNA: TGTGCCAGCAGCTTAGATAGGGTTGGTGAGCAGTACTTC

J: TRBJ2-1
size: -
D: -
V: TRBV4-1
CDR3: CASRQDSGTYNEQFF
DNA: TGCGCCAGCAGACAAGACTCCGGGACTTACAATGAGCAGTTCTTC

J: TRBJ1-5
size: few
D: -
V: TRBV19
CDR3: CASSPTVNQPQHF
DNA: TGTGCCAGTAGTCCGACAGTGAATCAGCCCCAGCATTTT

J: TRBJ2-7
size: -
D: TRBD2
V: TRBV6-5
CDR3: CASSYSLSGREGQYF
DNA: TGTGCCAGCAGTTACTCGTTATCGGGCAGGGAGGGGCAGTACTTC

J: TRBJ2-5
size: -
D: -
V: TRBV7-8
CDR3: CASRGEYQETQYF
DNA: TGTGCCAGCAGAGGGGAATACCAAGAGACCCAGTACTTC

J: TRBJ1-1
size: -
D: -
V: TRBV7-4
CDR3: CVTRVSTEAFF
DNA: TGTGTCACGAGGGTTTCCACTGAAGCTTTCTTT

J: TRBJ1-1
size: -
D: -
V: TRBV30
CDR3: CAWSVRVGRWDTEAFF
DNA: TGTGCCTGGAGTGTACGGGTAGGGCGATGGGACACTGAAGCTTTCTTT

J: TRBJ1-1
size: many
D: TRBD1
V: TRBV7-2
CDR3: CASSPRTGNTEAFF
DNA: TGTGCCAGCAGCCCTAGGACAGGGAACACTGAAGCTTTCTTT

J: TRBJ2-1
size: -
D: TRBD1
V: TRBV6-1
CDR3: CASSEGTGYNEQFF
DNA: TGTGCCAGCAGTGAAGGGACAGGGTACAATGAGCAGTTCTTC

J: TRBJ2-2
size: few
D: TRBD2
V: TRBV19
CDR3: CASSISRSGGFTGELFF
DNA: TGTGCCAGTAGTATCTCCAGGAGCGGGGGATTCACCGGGGAGCTGTTTTTT

J: TRBJ2-5
size: -
D: -
V: TRBV27
CDR3: CASSLGGRETQYF
DNA: TGTGCCAGCAGTTTAGGGGGACGGGAAACCCAGTACTTC

J: TRBJ2-2
size: many
D: -
V: TRBV7-9
CDR3: CASSEGLHNTGELFF
DNA: TGTGCCAGCAGCGAAGGACTGCATAACACCGGGGAGCTGTTTTTT

J: TRBJ2-1
size: few
D: -
V: TRBV27
CDR3: CASSLMAGLNEQFF
DNA: TGTGCCAGCAGTTTAATGGCAGGGTTGAATGAGCAGTTCTTC

J: TRBJ1-1
size: few
D: -
V: TRBV5-6
CDR3: CASSLGFSWNTEAFF
DNA: TGTGCCAGCAGCTTGGGTTTCAGTTGGAACACTGAAGCTTTCTTT

J: TRBJ2-2
size: -
D: -
V: TRBV4-1
CDR3: CASSPMGTPNTGELFF
DNA: TGCGCCAGCAGCCCGATGGGCACTCCGAACACCGGGGAGCTGTTTTTT

J: TRBJ1-6
size: few
D: TRBD1
V: TRBV4-2
CDR3: CASSPGTEYSPLHF
DNA: TGTGCCAGCAGCCCGGGGACAGAGTATTCACCCCTCCACTTT

J: TRBJ2-2
size: -
D: TRBD1
V: TRBV28
CDR3: CASSLPVPGTGGAGTGELFF
DNA: TGTGCCAGCAGTTTGCCAGTTCCCGGGACAGGGGGCGCCGGCACCGGGGAGCTGTTTTTT

J: TRBJ1-2
size: -
D: -
V: TRBV9
CDR3: CASSVGTSTNYGYTF
DNA: TGTGCCAGCAGCGTTGGGACGTCGACTAACTATGGCTACACCTTC

J: TRBJ1-4
size: many
D: -
V: TRBV20-1
CDR3: CSARDRGGHSTTNEKLFF
DNA: TGCAGTGCTAGAGATCGAGGGGGACACTCAACAACTAATGAAAAACTGTTTTTT